These 21 T cell receptor beta chains share one sample of origin, sequenced in a study of CD8+ T cells in alopecia areata (dated by TCRdb to the late 2010s). The library was obtained by the immunoSEQ multiplex PCR assay. For TCR sequencing, RNA was extracted from every sample and reverse transcribed into cDNA to serve as template. TCRdb re-hosts the immuneACCESS table, in-frame sequences only. Its copies lack some clones; in the studies checked, an unresolved V gene accounts for under half of them, and the cause for the rest is not known. The sample data list 200,000 to 250,000 clones, and roughly three fifths of these were observed just once. The ten top clones hold around 5.1% of the sample. Sequencing input: CD8+ T cells sorted from blood. The receptors shown here come from a human donor in good health.

The chain joins TRBV27 to TRBJ2-1, with 9 bases lining up with TRBD1. Germline V gene lookup returns CDR1 MNHEY and CDR2 SMNVEV (reference sequence). The CDR3 sequence is 16 residues long. V lost 2 bases to trimming and J lost 4 bases; unmatched junction nucleotides: 6. In DNA, the CDR3 is TGTGCCAGCAGTTTAGGAGGGACAGGGAAATACAATGAGCAGTTCTTC. Translating it yields CASSLGGTGKYNEQFF.

This chain uses TRBV7-9 with TRBJ2-3; 8 bases line up with TRBD1. Germline CDR1 SEHNR, CDR2 FQNEAQ (reference sequence). J was trimmed by 5 bases and V by 6 bases; bases with no gene match: 13. There are 16 residues in the CDR3. CDR3 residues: CASSFDRGYPIDTQYF. The CDR3 region has the DNA TGTGCCAGCAGTTTCGACAGGGGTTATCCCATAGATACGCAGTATTTT.

V usage is TRBV29-1 and J usage is TRBJ1-2; D is possibly TRBD1 (6 bases). Trimming left V 0 bases short and J 6 bases short, with 17 bases between. The CDR3 spans 15 residues. The germline V gene encodes CDR1 SQVTM and CDR2 ANQGSEA. The chain's CDR3 is CSVEDRLRGAHGYTF. DNA of the CDR3: TGCAGCGTTGAAGATCGGCTGCGGGGGGCTCATGGCTACACCTTC.

There are a few counts of this clone. The gene calls are TRBV29-1 and TRBJ1-2; D gene ambiguous. Germline V lookup: CDR1 SQVTM, CDR2 ANQGSEA. V dropped 7 bases and J dropped 8 bases, with 26 bases sitting between them. CDR3 length: 15 amino acids. For the CDR3, the DNA is TGCAGCGCCGAAGGGCTCTCCACAACCACGGGGGGCTACACCTTC. Residues: CSAEGLSTTTGGYTF.

This clone has just a few counts. V usage is TRBV27 and J usage is TRBJ2-3, with 12 positions matching TRBD2. The junction had 0 bases not matched to a gene; V was cut back by 8 bases and J by 0 bases. In germline, CDR1 is MNHEY, CDR2 SMNVEV (reference sequence). The CDR3 contains 14 residues. The CDR3 nucleotides read TGTGCCAGCGGGACTAGCGGGAGCACAGATACGCAGTATTTT. Protein sequence: CASGTSGSTDTQYF.

J is TRBJ1-5 and V is TRBV2; a weak D match, TRBD1 (5 bases). The length of the CDR3 is 14 residues. Trimming removed 1 base at V and 5 bases at J, with 9 bases between. Germline values: CDR1 SNHLY, CDR2 FYNNEI. Here the CDR3 reads CASSEDRSDQPQHF. DNA for the CDR3: TGTGCCAGCAGTGAAGACAGGTCTGATCAGCCCCAGCATTTT.

Of note for this clone: Sequence at one end of the junction differs from germline and may be a read error. In DNA, the CDR3 is TGTGCCAGCAGCTTAAGGACTAGCGGGGGGAACGCCGGGGAGCTGTTTTTT. It is translated as CASSLRTSGGNAGELFF. The chain is built from TRBV11-3 and TRBJ2-2; TRBD2 matches 14 bases. The germline CDR1 and CDR2 sequences are SGHNT and YENEEA. The CDR3 is made up of 17 amino acids.

The V and J genes are TRBV29-1 and TRBJ2-7, with D possibly TRBD2 on 6 matching bases. CDR3 length: 13 amino acids. Looked up from germline, CDR1 is SQVTM and CDR2 is ANQGSEA. Trimming removed 2 bases at V and 5 bases at J, with 13 bases between. The DNA for the CDR3 is TGCAGCGTTGAACCCGGGACGGGGGACGAGCAGTACTTC. Residues: CSVEPGTGDEQYF.

The rearrangement uses TRBV30 and TRBJ1-2, with 7 bases fitting TRBD1. V lost 1 base and J lost 0; bases outside the gene matches: 2. The CDR3 is 14 amino acids. Germline CDR1 reads GTSNPN; CDR2 reads SVGIG (reference sequence). This chain's CDR3 is CAWSGQGSNYGYTF. CDR3 DNA: TGTGCCTGGAGTGGACAGGGCTCTAACTATGGCTACACCTTC. The whole variable domain, filled in from reference TRBV30 and TRBJ1-2, reads SQTIHQWPATLVQPVGSPLSLECTVEGTSNPNLYWYRQAAGRGLQLLFYSVGIGQISSEVPQNLSASRPQDRQFILSSKKLLLSDSGFYLCAWSGQGSNYGYTFGSGTRLTVV.

This clone turned up a few times. The rearrangement links TRBV7-3 to TRBJ1-2; D ambiguous. The V gene lost 2 bases and the J gene lost 8 bases, with 18 bases spanning the gap. Germline V CDR1 and CDR2: SGHTA, FQGTGA. CDR3 size: 15 residues. In nucleotides, the CDR3 is TGTGCCAGCAGCTTAGGCTCCACCGAGAAAGAGGGCTACACCTTC. The encoded protein is CASSLGSTEKEGYTF.

The chain uses TRBV13 and TRBJ1-1; D ambiguous. The CDR3 runs to 13 residues. Germline V gene lookup returns CDR1 PRHDT and CDR2 FYEKMQ (reference sequence). V shed 1 base and J shed 1 base, with 4 bases lying between them. CDR3 sequence: CASSLAANTEAFF. For the CDR3, the DNA is TGTGCCAGCAGCTTAGCTGCGAACACTGAAGCTTTCTTT.

This chain joins TRBV27 and TRBJ2-7; TRBD1 is a possible D gene (6 bases). The V gene's germline CDR1 is MNHEY and CDR2 SMNVEV (reference sequence). The CDR3 is made up of 15 amino acids. The V end lost 4 bases, the J end lost 2 bases, and 15 bases lay between the germline ends. The CDR3 bases are TGTGCCAGCAGTTCCTTATCGACAGGTACCTACGAGCAGTACTTC. Translated, it gives CASSSLSTGTYEQYF.

J is TRBJ2-5 and V is TRBV6-5; D unresolved. Germline V gene data show CDR1 as MNHEY and CDR2 as SVGAGI. V was pared by 10 bases and J by 5 bases, with 11 bases between. This CDR3 is 11 amino acids long. CDR3 protein: CATQFGETQYF. Written as DNA, the CDR3 is TGTGCCACACAGTTTGGGGAGACCCAGTACTTC.

CDR3 loop: CASSLTGPPGEQYF. The CDR3 region has the DNA TGTGCCAGCAGCTTGACAGGACCCCCTGGGGAGCAGTACTTC. The chain is built from TRBV5-4 and TRBJ2-7; D perhaps matches TRBD1 (5 bases). The V end lost 1 base, the J end lost 7 bases, and 15 bases lay between the germline ends. The CDR3 has 14 residues. The germline CDR1 and CDR2 sequences are SGHNT and YYREEE (reference sequence).

About this clone: In the same sample, other DNA sequences code for this CDR3. V usage is TRBV4-1 and J usage is TRBJ2-7; 9 positions match TRBD1. In germline, CDR1 is MGHRA, CDR2 YSYEKL. CDR3 length: 14 amino acids. The J segment lost 2 bases and the V segment lost 4 bases, leaving 3 bases of the junction unmatched. The CDR3 coding sequence is TGCGCCAGCAGCCCCGGGACAGGGACCTACGAGCAGTACTTC. Its protein is CASSPGTGTYEQYF.

A few counts support this clone. The identical CDR3 is also encoded by other nucleotide sequences in the sample. V is TRBV29-1 and J is TRBJ2-5; D gene ambiguous. Germline CDR1 is SQVTM and CDR2 is ANQGSEA. V gave up 4 bases and J gave up 5 bases, with 5 bases separating them. CDR3 length: 10 amino acids. In DNA form, the CDR3 reads TGCAGCGTTGTTGGGGAGACCCAGTACTTC. It specifies CSVVGETQYF.

J is TRBJ2-5 and V is TRBV7-6; 11 bases align to TRBD2. This CDR3 has 16 amino acids. The germline V gene encodes CDR1 SGHVS and CDR2 FNYEAQ. Losses at the gene ends were 5 bases for V and 5 bases for J; bases not matched to a gene: 10. CDR3 bases: TGTGCCAGCAGCACCGATAGCGGGGGGGTTAGTGAGACCCAGTACTTC. Its translation is CASSTDSGGVSETQYF.

The chain employs TRBV27 and TRBJ2-3, with 12 bases identical to TRBD2. J gave up 1 base and V 6 bases, and 5 bases lay outside the gene matches. Germline V lookup: CDR1 MNHEY, CDR2 SMNVEV (reference sequence). This CDR3 region has 16 residues. In nucleotides, the CDR3 is TGTGCCAGCAGCCTAACTAGCGGGGGGCGCACAGATACGCAGTATTTT. Encoded protein: CASSLTSGGRTDTQYF.

This clone has just a few counts. This rearrangement joins TRBV25-1 to TRBJ2-7; no clear D gene. The germline CDR1 and CDR2 sequences are MGHDK and SYGVNS. Trimming stripped 0 bases from V and 0 bases from J, with 3 bases between. This CDR3 has 13 amino acids. As DNA, the CDR3 is TGTGCCAGCAGTGAATACAGCTCCTACGAGCAGTACTTC. Protein product: CASSEYSSYEQYF.

The chain joins TRBV5-6 to TRBJ2-7, with a weak D call TRBD1 (6 bases). Germline V gives CDR1 SGHDT, CDR2 YYEEEE. The V gene lost 0 bases and the J gene lost 1 base, with 8 bases spanning the gap. The CDR3 is 14 amino acids. CDR3 sequence reads: CASSLGTASYEQYF. DNA for the CDR3: TGTGCCAGCAGCTTGGGGACAGCTTCCTACGAGCAGTACTTC.

The chain employs TRBV5-6 and TRBJ1-1; D not resolved. Trimming stripped 4 bases from V and 10 bases from J, with 14 bases between. This CDR3 contains 12 residues. In germline, CDR1 is SGHDT, CDR2 YYEEEE. In nucleotides, the CDR3 is TGTGCCAGCAGCATTGCGGGGTCGGTAGCTTTCTTT. Protein sequence: CASSIAGSVAFF.